The TCR beta chain under discussion was sequenced for a study of T cell responses to AZD1222 COVID-19 vaccine. Study-level results: At study baseline, merely five or six AZD1222 recipients were seropositive.

Some clones are missing from TCRdb's copy, which holds only in-frame ones; the method was immunoSEQ multiplex PCR. The repertoire holds almost 70,000 clones, with 75% to 90% as singletons. Between the trimmed V and J ends, which lost 0 bases and 3 bases, there was a span of 10 bases. Germline V CDR1 and CDR2: SGDLS, YYNGEE. The CDR3 spans 14 residues. Comment on this clone: Its specificity is unknown.

The chain combines TRBV9 with TRBJ2-7; D is undetermined. Sequences were derived from peripheral blood, sampled 28 days after the second AZD1222 dose. The source of this sequence is an adult who received the AZD1222 COVID-19 vaccine. CDR3 DNA: TGTGCCAGCAGCGTAGACCACGGATACTACGAGCAGTACTTC. This translates into CASSVDHGYYEQYF.